Listed below are T cell receptor beta chains from one sample, sequenced in a study of cytomegalovirus exposure and HLA in healthy donors. Sequencing used immunoSEQ multiplex PCR; TCRdb keeps in-frame clones, though not all of them. The table has 95,000 to 150,000 clones, 65% to 80% seen once. Sequencing was performed on PBMCs. The receptors here all came from a man aged 18-30 years in good health and CMV-seropositive. Each CDR3 is given with its conserved first and last residue.

j_gene,v_gene,CDR3aa
TRBJ1-1,TRBV27,CASSSIGGEKTEAFF
TRBJ2-4,TRBV5-6,CASSLRPEKAKNSQYF
TRBJ1-1,TRBV10-3,CAISGAAGENTEAFF
TRBJ2-7,TRBV2,CATRQDPSYEQYF
TRBJ2-3,TRBV5-6,CASSPGTSGSPDTQYF
TRBJ2-5,TRBV2,CASIREWSETQYF
TRBJ1-5,TRBV5-5,CASSLATGNQPQHF
TRBJ1-2,TRBV28,CASRLPNRGNYGYTF
-,TRBV25-1,CASTTTGGYEQYF
TRBJ2-3,TRBV4-2,CASSQEEARVLAGDTQYF
TRBJ2-1,TRBV7-9,CASSDRDRGLSYEQFF
TRBJ2-7,TRBV4-2,CASSQGNEQYF
TRBJ2-2,TRBV12-5,CASGMRTGANTGELFF
TRBJ1-5,TRBV18,CASSPDRVGNQPQHF
TRBJ2-4,TRBV11-2,CASSLDPRGLAKNIQYF
TRBJ2-3,TRBV6-5,CASKLSGGAIDTQYF
TRBJ2-3,TRBV5-1,CASSLASDTQYF
TRBJ2-3,TRBV6-6,CASRIATGTSTDTQYF
TRBJ2-3,TRBV9,CASSVDGSGGYTQYF
TRBJ2-1,TRBV11-2,CASSLVAGGIYNEQFF